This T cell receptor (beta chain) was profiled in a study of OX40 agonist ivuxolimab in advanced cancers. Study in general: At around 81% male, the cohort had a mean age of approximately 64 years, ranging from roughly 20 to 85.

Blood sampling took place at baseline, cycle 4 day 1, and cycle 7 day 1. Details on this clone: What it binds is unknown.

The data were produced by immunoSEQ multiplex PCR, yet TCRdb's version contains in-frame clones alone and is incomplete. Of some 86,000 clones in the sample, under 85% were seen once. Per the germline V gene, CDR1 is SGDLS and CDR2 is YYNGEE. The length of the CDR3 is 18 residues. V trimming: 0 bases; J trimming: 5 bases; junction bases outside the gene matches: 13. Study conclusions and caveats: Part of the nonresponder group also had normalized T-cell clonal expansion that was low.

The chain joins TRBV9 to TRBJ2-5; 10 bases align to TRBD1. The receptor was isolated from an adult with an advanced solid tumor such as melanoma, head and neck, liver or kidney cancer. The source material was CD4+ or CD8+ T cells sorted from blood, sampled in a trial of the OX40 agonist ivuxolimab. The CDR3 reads CASSVGIIDRGHTETQYF. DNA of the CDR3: TGTGCCAGCAGCGTAGGCATTATCGACAGGGGGCATACGGAGACCCAGTACTTC.